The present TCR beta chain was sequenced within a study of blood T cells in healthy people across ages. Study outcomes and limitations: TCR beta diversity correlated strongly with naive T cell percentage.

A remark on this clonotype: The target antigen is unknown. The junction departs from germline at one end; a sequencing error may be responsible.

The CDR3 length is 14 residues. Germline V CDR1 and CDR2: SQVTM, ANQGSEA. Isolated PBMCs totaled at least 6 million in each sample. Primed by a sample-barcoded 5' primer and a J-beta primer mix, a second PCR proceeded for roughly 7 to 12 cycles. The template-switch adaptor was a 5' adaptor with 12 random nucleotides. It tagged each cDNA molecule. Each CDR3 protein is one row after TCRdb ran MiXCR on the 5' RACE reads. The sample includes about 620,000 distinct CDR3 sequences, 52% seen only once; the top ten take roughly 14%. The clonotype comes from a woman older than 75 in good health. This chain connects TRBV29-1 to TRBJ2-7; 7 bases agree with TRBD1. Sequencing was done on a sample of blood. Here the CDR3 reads CSVEGGTESYERYF. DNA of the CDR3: TGCAGCGTTGAAGGAGGGACAGAGTCCTACGAGCGGTACTTC.